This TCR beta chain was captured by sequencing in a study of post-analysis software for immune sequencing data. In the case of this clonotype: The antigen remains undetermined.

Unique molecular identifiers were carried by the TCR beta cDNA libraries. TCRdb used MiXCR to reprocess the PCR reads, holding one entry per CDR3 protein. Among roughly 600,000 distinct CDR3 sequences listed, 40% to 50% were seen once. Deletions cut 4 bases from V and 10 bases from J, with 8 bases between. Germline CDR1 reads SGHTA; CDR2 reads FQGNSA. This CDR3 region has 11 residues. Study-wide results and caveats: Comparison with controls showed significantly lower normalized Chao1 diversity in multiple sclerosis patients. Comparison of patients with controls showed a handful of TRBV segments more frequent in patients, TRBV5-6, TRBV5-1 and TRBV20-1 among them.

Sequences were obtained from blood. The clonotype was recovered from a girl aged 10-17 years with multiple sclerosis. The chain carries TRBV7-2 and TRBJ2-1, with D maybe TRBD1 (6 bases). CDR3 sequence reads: CASSYRVEQFF. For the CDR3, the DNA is TGTGCCAGCAGCTACAGGGTGGAGCAGTTCTTC. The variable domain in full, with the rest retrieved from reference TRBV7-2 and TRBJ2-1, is GAGVSQSPSNKVTEKGKDVELRCDPISGHTALYWYRQSLGQGLEFLIYFQGNSAPDKSGLPSDRFSAERTGGSVSTLTIQRTQQEDSAVYLCASSYRVEQFFGPGTRLTVL.